This entry lists 14 T cell receptor beta chains sequenced from one sample in a study of beta chain features in type 1 diabetes. Of the isolated RNA, all was reverse transcribed, and so the sequenced material was expressed TCRB transcripts. The table came from immunoSEQ multiplex PCR; TCRdb's copy has only in-frame clones and leaves some out. Seen here are approximately 27,000 clones, under 50% observed once, and the top ten hold 0.3%. Study outcomes and limitations: TCRB CDR3s were moderately but significantly shorter in Type 1 diabetes patients in all four CD4+ subsets.

The antigens these receptors bind are not known. Sequencing was carried out using stem cell memory CD4+ T cells from blood. These receptors were obtained from a man aged 25 to 40 with type 1 diabetes.

The J gene is TRBJ2-3, the V gene TRBV5-6, with TRBD1 matching 8 bases. The V segment lost 4 bases and the J segment 1 base; nucleotides outside the gene matches: 5. The CDR3 totals 15 residues. Germline values: CDR1 SGHDT, CDR2 YYEEEE. CDR3 bases: TGTGCCAGCAGCCCGGACAGGGACCGCACAGATACGCAGTATTTT. Protein sequence: CASSPDRDRTDTQYF.

The CDR3 sequence: CASSKDRAEQPQHF. The DNA for the CDR3 is TGTGCCAGCTCCAAGGACAGGGCAGAGCAGCCCCAGCATTTT. V gene TRBV2 combines with J gene TRBJ1-5, with 8 bases lining up with TRBD1. CDR1 and CDR2 from the germline V gene are SNHLY and FYNNEI. V was clipped by 8 bases and J by 7 bases; unmatched bases: 10. The CDR3 spans 14 residues.

Only one count was recorded for this clone. The chain has TRBV9 and TRBJ2-5, with 8 bases that match TRBD1. Germline V gene data show CDR1 as SGDLS and CDR2 as YYNGEE. This CDR3 contains 14 residues. With V trimmed by 4 bases and J by 5 bases, 7 bases remained unmatched. As DNA, the CDR3 is TGTGCCAGCAGCTACAGGGGGTTTGGGGAGACCCAGTACTTC. Translated: CASSYRGFGETQYF.

This clone came up a few times. V is TRBV18 and J is TRBJ1-1; no clear D gene. V lost 3 bases, J lost 4 bases, and 18 bases lay in between. Germline CDR1 is KGHSH and CDR2 is LQKENI. The CDR3 spans 16 residues. CDR3 bases: TGTGCCAGCTCACCGAAGAGAGGTTCCGTTCCCACTGAAGCTTTCTTT. As protein: CASSPKRGSVPTEAFF.

The CDR3 DNA is TGCGCCAGCAGCTTGGCCACGGGGTCATCCACTGAAGCTTTCTTT. The encoded protein is CASSLATGSSTEAFF. The J gene is TRBJ1-1, the V gene TRBV5-1; no clear D. V was pared by 0 bases and J by 4 bases, with 13 bases between. The germline CDR1 and CDR2 sequences are SGHRS and YFSETQ. The CDR3 totals 15 residues.

The V gene is TRBV7-2, the J gene TRBJ2-7, with a tentative D call TRBD1 (6 bases). V shed 4 bases and J shed 6 bases, with 13 bases lying between them. The germline gives CDR1 SGHTA, CDR2 FQGNSA. This CDR3 comprises 13 residues. CDR3 sequence (DNA): TGTGCCAGCAGCTCTCTAAGAGGGGGCGAGCAGTACTTC. It yields the protein CASSSLRGGEQYF.

The rearrangement uses TRBV5-1 and TRBJ2-6; no clear D. CDR1 and CDR2 from the germline V gene are SGHRS and YFSETQ. V shed 0 bases and J shed 0 bases, with 7 bases lying between them. The CDR3 covers 16 residues. CDR3 bases: TGCGCCAGCAGCTTGGACTCCTTCTCTGGGGCCAACGTCCTGACTTTC. Protein: CASSLDSFSGANVLTF.

This chain uses TRBV18 with TRBJ2-7; 7 bases align to TRBD1. Losses at the gene ends were 6 bases for V and 7 bases for J; bases not matched to a gene: 3. Germline V gene sequence: CDR1 KGHSH, CDR2 LQKENI. CDR3 length equals 11 residues. CDR3 bases: TGTGCCAGCTCGCCGGGACAGGAGCAGTACTTC. Translating gives CASSPGQEQYF.

The chain combines TRBV2 with TRBJ1-5; 7 bases are shared with TRBD1. CDR1 is SNHLY and CDR2 is FYNNEI in the germline V gene. There are 13 residues in the CDR3. Germline trimming cut 7 bases from V and 5 bases from J; bases unmatched to any gene: 5. The CDR3 DNA is TGTGCCAGCAACTCCAGGGGGGATCAGCCCCAGCATTTT. The encoded protein is CASNSRGDQPQHF.

The chain couples TRBV6-1 to TRBJ2-7; 13 bases map to TRBD2. V shed 4 bases and J 4 bases; nucleotides not matched to a gene: 4. From germline, CDR1 is MNHNS and CDR2 SASEGT. The CDR3 spans 15 residues. CDR3 in amino acids: CASSGTSGSRYEQYF. CDR3 sequence (DNA): TGTGCCAGCAGTGGGACTAGCGGGAGTAGATACGAGCAGTACTTC.

CDR3 nucleotides: TGTGCCAGCAGCCGCCGGGACAGGGTAAACAACTATGGCTACACCTTC. The encoded protein is CASSRRDRVNNYGYTF. The V call is TRBV5-8, the J call TRBJ1-2, with 9 bases aligning to TRBD1. The junction had 9 bases not matched to a gene; V was cut back by 4 bases and J by 2 bases. This CDR3 contains 16 residues. Germline CDR1 and CDR2: SGHTS and YDEGEE. Based on the CDR3 plus reference TRBV5-8 and TRBJ1-2, the full variable domain is EAGVTQSPTHLIKTRGQQATLRCSPISGHTSVYWYQQALGLGLQFLLWYDEGEERNRGNFPPRFSGRQFPNYSSELNVNALELEDSALYLCASSRRDRVNNYGYTFGSGTRLTVV.

This clone has only a few counts. The CDR3 spells CASSPNTRTGKKTEAFF. The CDR3 bases are TGTGCCAGCAGCCCCAACACCCGGACAGGGAAAAAAACTGAAGCTTTCTTT. The chain joins TRBV11-2 to TRBJ1-1, with TRBD1 matching over 8 bases. The CDR3 contains 17 residues. CDR1 is SGHAT and CDR2 is FQNNGV in the germline V gene. The junction had 16 bases not matched to a gene; V was cut back by 5 bases and J by 5 bases. The whole variable domain, filled in from reference TRBV11-2 and TRBJ1-1, reads EAGVAQSPRYKIIEKRQSVAFWCNPISGHATLYWYQQILGQGPKLLIQFQNNGVVDDSQLPKDRFSAERLKGVDSTLKIQPAKLEDSAVYLCASSPNTRTGKKTEAFFGQGTRLTVV.

The V call is TRBV5-1, the J call TRBJ1-1, with 7 bases identical to TRBD1. The CDR3 has 14 amino acids. The J segment lost 4 bases and the V segment lost 4 bases, leaving 7 bases of the junction unmatched. Germline assignment: CDR1 SGHRS and CDR2 YFSETQ. CDR3 amino acids: CASSLGTAGTEAFF. CDR3 coding DNA: TGCGCCAGCAGCCTAGGGACAGCGGGCACTGAAGCTTTCTTT.

V usage is TRBV2 and J usage is TRBJ2-5, with D perhaps matching TRBD2 (5 bases). CDR3 length equals 13 residues. V was trimmed by 5 bases and J by 3 bases, leaving 10 bases between them. Germline CDR1 and CDR2: SNHLY and FYNNEI. This CDR3 reads CASSIRREETQYF. Written as DNA, the CDR3 is TGTGCCAGCAGTATTCGGCGGGAAGAGACCCAGTACTTC.